The T cell receptor beta chain under discussion was sequenced for a study of control samples from healthy donors and cancer patients. Profiled with immunoSEQ multiplex PCR; TCRdb holds only in-frame clones, not every one. The data contain roughly 69,000 clones, around 87% of them singletons. Material for sequencing was PBMCs. The TCR sequence derives from a woman in her forties or fifties with head and neck cancer.

The CDR3 loop reads CASSEGSTARTQYF. The CDR3 DNA reads as TGTGCCAGCAGTGAGGGGTCTACCGCTCGCACGCAGTATTTT. This rearrangement joins TRBV6-1 to TRBJ2-3; D uncertain. The CDR3 consists of 14 residues. CDR1 and CDR2 (germline): MNHNS, SASEGT. V was pared by 3 bases and J by 9 bases, with 16 bases between.